A selection of T cell receptor beta chains follows, all from one sample in a study of human T cells and chemical hapten exposure. TCRdb reprocessed the RACE reads via MiXCR and lists one record per CDR3 protein. The data show roughly 200,000 distinct CDR3 sequences, with about 25% seen just once and under 2.5% held by the top ten. Source: whole blood, taken in connection with sensitization to the hapten diphenylcyclopropenone (DPC). The source of these receptors is a woman between 40 and 55 years old with alopecia areata. Some clones in this sample may be carry-over from other donors' samples. CDR3s include the opening cysteine and the closing phenylalanine or tryptophan. The D gene is left open where the match is weak. Size is stated for part of the rows, as once, few or many counts, or as a class when the clone is expanded.

NA	TRBJ2-7	TRBV6-2/TRBV6-3	TRBD2	CASSSGLAGEAAYEQYF	TGTGCCAGCAGTTCCGGACTAGCGGGAGAGGCCGCCTACGAGCAGTACTTC
few	TRBJ1-6	TRBV28	NA	CASDIGSRVNSPLHF	TGTGCCAGCGATATTGGGAGCAGGGTGAATTCACCCCTCCACTTT
few	TRBJ1-5	TRBV28	NA	CASSLDSPQHF	TGTGCCAGCAGTCTTGATTCGCCCCAGCATTTT
NA	TRBJ2-7	TRBV5-1	TRBD1	CASSSGQGYYEQYF	TGCGCCAGCAGCTCAGGACAGGGGTATTACGAGCAGTACTTC
NA	TRBJ2-3	TRBV6-1	NA	CASSDHLNTDTQYF	TGTGCCAGCAGTGACCACCTGAACACAGATACGCAGTATTTT
NA	TRBJ1-6	TRBV7-9	TRBD1	CASRSGTGGNSPLHF	TGTGCCAGCAGGTCAGGGACAGGGGGAAATTCACCCCTCCACTTT
few	TRBJ2-3	TRBV20-1	TRBD2	CSATGLAGFRVQTDTQYF	TGCAGTGCTACGGGACTAGCGGGATTCCGTGTCCAAACAGATACGCAGTATTTT
once	TRBJ2-7	TRBV4-2	TRBD1	CASSQTGDTRYEQYF	TGTGCCAGCAGCCAGACAGGGGACACCCGCTACGAGCAGTACTTC
few	TRBJ1-5	TRBV6-5	NA	CASRTGLRQPQHF	TGTGCCAGCAGGACAGGTTTGAGGCAGCCCCAGCATTTT
few	TRBJ2-6	TRBV2	NA	CASSEARRANVLTF	TGTGCCAGCAGTGAAGCGCGGCGGGCCAACGTCCTGACTTTC
NA	TRBJ1-5	TRBV6-5	NA	CASRETGKQPQHF	TGTGCCAGCAGAGAAACAGGGAAACAGCCCCAGCATTTT
NA	TRBJ2-1	TRBV5-4	TRBD2	CASSSGSASGSPRAYNEQFF	TGTGCCAGCAGCTCCGGCTCGGCTAGCGGGAGCCCCCGGGCCTACAATGAGCAGTTCTTC
few	TRBJ1-1	TRBV12-3/TRBV12-4	NA	CASSFTDTNTEAFF	TGTGCCAGCAGTTTTACGGACACGAACACTGAAGCTTTCTTT
few	TRBJ2-1	TRBV20-1	NA	CSARDAARVNEQFF	TGCAGTGCTAGAGACGCTGCCCGGGTCAATGAGCAGTTCTTC
few	TRBJ2-1	TRBV29-1	NA	CSVATGAGTYNEQFF	TGCAGCGTCGCTACTGGGGCGGGAACCTACAATGAGCAGTTCTTC
few	TRBJ2-1	TRBV20-1	NA	CSANRGGSYNEQFF	TGCAGTGCTAACAGGGGGGGCTCCTACAATGAGCAGTTCTTC
many	TRBJ1-1	TRBV5-1	NA	CASSLASGKLEAFF	TGCGCCAGCAGCTTAGCGTCGGGGAAACTTGAAGCTTTCTTT
few	TRBJ2-3	TRBV29-1	NA	CSVEVGAGGTDTQYF	TGCAGCGTTGAAGTAGGGGCCGGGGGCACAGATACGCAGTATTTT
NA	TRBJ2-7	TRBV27	TRBD1	CASSWTGGLYEQYF	TGTGCCAGCAGCTGGACAGGGGGCTTGTACGAGCAGTACTTC
few	TRBJ2-1	TRBV3-1	NA	CASSRRASGAVDNEQFF	TGTGCCAGCAGCCGAAGAGCTTCTGGAGCGGTGGACAATGAGCAGTTCTTC
few	TRBJ2-3	TRBV27	TRBD2	CASSSWTSGSTDTQYF	TGTGCCAGCAGTTCTTGGACTAGCGGGAGCACAGATACGCAGTATTTT
few	TRBJ1-4	TRBV7-2	NA	CASSLGRELFF	TGTGCCAGCAGCTTAGGACGGGAACTGTTTTTT
NA	TRBJ2-3	TRBV29-1	NA	CSVSRPFTDTQYF	TGCAGCGTTTCTCGGCCGTTCACAGATACGCAGTATTTT
many	TRBJ2-1	TRBV24-1	TRBD2	CATSDRTSGSYNEQFF	TGTGCCACCAGTGACCGGACTAGCGGGAGCTACAATGAGCAGTTCTTC
NA	TRBJ1-1	TRBV18	NA	CASSPWGGENTEAFF	TGTGCCAGCTCACCATGGGGGGGCGAGAACACTGAAGCTTTCTTT
NA	TRBJ2-3	TRBV6-5	TRBD2	CASSLVRGLAGVTDTQYF	TGTGCCAGCAGCCTAGTAAGAGGACTAGCGGGAGTTACAGATACGCAGTATTTT
NA	TRBJ2-7	TRBV5-1	TRBD1	CASSPDGTEAYEQYF	TGCGCCAGCAGCCCGGACGGGACAGAGGCCTACGAGCAGTACTTC
NA	TRBJ2-7	TRBV7-9	NA	CASSVQANNEQYF	TGTGCCAGCAGTGTGCAGGCTAACAACGAGCAGTACTTC
few	TRBJ2-1	TRBV4-2	NA	CASSQDHRQDEQFF	TGTGCCAGCAGCCAAGATCACCGGCAGGATGAGCAGTTCTTC
few	TRBJ2-2	TRBV2	TRBD1	CASSGDRGTGELFF	TGTGCCAGCAGTGGGGACAGGGGCACCGGGGAGCTGTTTTTT
many	TRBJ1-1	TRBV5-5	NA	CASSFAGYTEAFF	TGTGCCAGCAGCTTCGCGGGTTACACTGAAGCTTTCTTT
many	TRBJ2-1	TRBV28	NA	CASSSVKGDSYNEQFF	TGTGCCAGCAGTTCGGTGAAGGGGGACTCCTACAATGAGCAGTTCTTC
few	TRBJ1-1	TRBV27	NA	CASSTDRSFEAFF	TGTGCCAGCAGTACCGACAGGAGCTTTGAAGCTTTCTTT
NA	TRBJ1-2	TRBV28	NA	CASRPQDIYGYTF	TGTGCCAGTCGGCCACAGGACATCTATGGCTACACCTTC
NA	TRBJ2-7	TRBV29-1	TRBD2	CSVRLAGVLSYEQYF	TGCAGCGTGAGGCTAGCGGGAGTGCTCTCCTACGAGCAGTACTTC
few	TRBJ2-7	TRBV20-1	NA	CSARDGQNPSEQYF	TGCAGTGCTAGAGATGGTCAGAATCCGTCCGAGCAGTACTTC
NA	TRBJ2-3	TRBV12-3/TRBV12-4	NA	CASSLATGDTQYF	TGTGCCAGCAGTTTAGCTACGGGGGATACGCAGTATTTT
few	TRBJ2-3	TRBV20-1	NA	CSVVGGVPDTQYF	TGCAGTGTTGTCGGGGGTGTCCCAGATACGCAGTATTTT
NA	TRBJ1-1	TRBV11-2	TRBD1	CASSYTGTGRRKAFF	TGTGCCAGCAGCTACACCGGGACAGGGAGAAGAAAAGCTTTCTTT
few	TRBJ1-1	TRBV10-3	TRBD1	CAISESGQGGTEAFF	TGTGCCATCAGTGAGTCCGGACAGGGAGGCACTGAAGCTTTCTTT
NA	TRBJ2-4	TRBV6-5	TRBD2	CASSYEQGGDIQYF	TGTGCCAGCAGTTACGAGCAGGGAGGGGACATTCAGTACTTC
few	TRBJ1-4	TRBV6-6	TRBD1	CASTTQGRSEKLFF	TGTGCCAGCACTACACAGGGGAGGTCTGAAAAACTGTTTTTT
few	TRBJ2-7	TRBV29-1	NA	CSVSETPYEQYF	TGCAGCGTTAGCGAAACCCCCTACGAGCAGTACTTC
few	TRBJ2-2	TRBV9	NA	CASSVGTVNTGELFF	TGTGCCAGCAGCGTAGGGACAGTCAACACCGGGGAGCTGTTTTTT
NA	TRBJ2-5	TRBV6-5	NA	CASSYGLARQETQYF	TGTGCCAGCAGTTACGGTTTAGCGCGACAAGAGACCCAGTACTTC
NA	TRBJ2-7	TRBV6-2/TRBV6-3	NA	CASTRAQVSYEQYF	TGTGCCAGCACCAGGGCACAAGTCTCCTACGAGCAGTACTTC
many	TRBJ2-1	TRBV19	TRBD2	CASSTGLAGIRTNEQFF	TGTGCCAGTAGTACAGGACTAGCGGGGATTCGGACCAATGAGCAGTTCTTC
NA	TRBJ2-6	TRBV29-1	TRBD2	CSVAGTSVNSGANVLTF	TGCAGCGTTGCGGGGACTAGCGTCAACTCTGGGGCCAACGTCCTGACTTTC
NA	TRBJ2-3	TRBV12-3/TRBV12-4	NA	CASSSMAASTDTQYF	TGTGCCAGCAGTTCTATGGCAGCCAGCACAGATACGCAGTATTTT
NA	TRBJ2-4	TRBV2	TRBD2	CASGEGLAGGIQYF	TGTGCCAGCGGGGAGGGACTAGCGGGAGGAATTCAGTACTTC